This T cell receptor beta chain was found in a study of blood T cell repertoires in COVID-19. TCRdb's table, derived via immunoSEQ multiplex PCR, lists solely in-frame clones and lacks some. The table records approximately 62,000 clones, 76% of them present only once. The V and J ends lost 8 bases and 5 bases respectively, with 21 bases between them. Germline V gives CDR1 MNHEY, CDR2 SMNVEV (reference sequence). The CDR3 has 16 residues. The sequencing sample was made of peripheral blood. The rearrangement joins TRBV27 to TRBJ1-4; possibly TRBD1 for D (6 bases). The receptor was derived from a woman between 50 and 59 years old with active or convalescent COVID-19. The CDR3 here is CASSRARGLGNEKLFF. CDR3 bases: TGTGCCAGCTCCCGGGCCAGGGGCTTGGGAAATGAAAAACTGTTTTTT.